This paragraph covers one TCR beta chain sequence. Its antigen is unidentified. This sample stems from a study of shared clonotypes between healthy human individuals. General study results and limits: Naive subsets usually exceeded memory subsets in estimated richness.

The CDR3 extends over 16 amino acids. V shed 4 bases and J 2 bases; nucleotides not matched to a gene: 11. Looked up from germline, CDR1 is SGHDT and CDR2 is YYEEEE. Deep-level assay runs were performed. The sorted-subset replicate PCRs were given about 210 ng DNA, which is 30,000 or so T cell genomes. The repertoire was sequenced with immunoSEQ multiplex PCR; TCRdb's copy has only in-frame clones and lacks some. The sample has about 800,000 clones; approximately 96% are singletons. CD45RO-negative, CCR7-selected cells formed the naive CD8 fraction, which excluded terminally differentiated effector memory CD45RA+ cells. There were no recent acute infections or vaccinations among the donors, who were healthy HIV-negative adults.

The clonotype originates from a man aged 30 to 39 in good health. The sample consisted of naive CD8+ T cells sorted from blood. V and J are TRBV5-6 and TRBJ2-7; 8 nucleotides agree with TRBD2. The CDR3 here is CASSPSTGTRTYEQYF. The CDR3 DNA follows: TGTGCCAGCAGCCCATCTACCGGGACTAGAACCTACGAGCAGTACTTC.